This T cell receptor beta chain was identified in a study of T cell responses to AZD1222 COVID-19 vaccine. This clone was counted a single time. Data came from immunoSEQ multiplex PCR; TCRdb stores just in-frame clones and leaves some out. Of approximately 100,000 clones detected, about 86% appear once; the ten largest clones hold approximately 1.3%. Germline loops: CDR1 SNHLY, CDR2 FYNNEI. The CDR3 has 16 residues. V dropped 1 base and J dropped 6; count of bases not matched to a gene: 10. The chain links TRBV2 to TRBJ1-2, with 8 bases that match TRBD1. Sample: peripheral blood, taken on day 0 of AZD1222 vaccination. This clonotype was sampled from an adult in good health. The CDR3 bases are TGTGCCAGCAGTGAAGACAACAGGGGGAGGATCGATGGCTACACCTTC. Its translation is CASSEDNRGRIDGYTF.